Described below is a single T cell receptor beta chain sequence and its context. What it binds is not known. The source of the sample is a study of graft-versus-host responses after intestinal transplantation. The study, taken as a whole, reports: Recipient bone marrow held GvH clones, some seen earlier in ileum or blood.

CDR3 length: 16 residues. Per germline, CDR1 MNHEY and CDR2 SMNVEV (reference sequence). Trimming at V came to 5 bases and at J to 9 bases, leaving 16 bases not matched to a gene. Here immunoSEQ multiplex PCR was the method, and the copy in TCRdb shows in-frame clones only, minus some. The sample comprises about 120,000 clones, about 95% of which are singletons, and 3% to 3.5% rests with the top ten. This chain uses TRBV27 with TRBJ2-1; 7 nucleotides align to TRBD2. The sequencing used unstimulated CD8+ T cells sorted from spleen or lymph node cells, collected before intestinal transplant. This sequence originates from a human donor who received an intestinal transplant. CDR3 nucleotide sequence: TGTGCCAGCAGTCCCCCGGGGGGAGGACGTGGTAGTGAGCAGTTCTTC. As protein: CASSPPGGGRGSEQFF.